This T cell receptor (beta chain) stems from a study of cytomegalovirus exposure and HLA in healthy donors (dated by TCRdb to about 2017). Regarding the study in general: According to an earlier analysis of around 600 of the donors, about 179 million T cells yielded 100 million or so unique TCR beta sequences and approximately 280 Gb of sequence data. About 280 gigabases of sequencing data and around 90 million unique TCR sequences made up an early release that covered several hundred HLA-typed donors. The genetic ancestry cluster associated with self-reported Caucasian donors included 70% to 85% of the 398 genotyped donors. The study aimed to test whether signatures of past pathogen exposure could be identified by cataloging public T cell receptors. Using immunosequencing, the study profiled T cell repertoires from 500 to 800 subjects and related those repertoires to cytomegalovirus serostatus. Along with the roughly 710-subject first cohort, a separate validation cohort of about 110 different subjects was used. High-throughput TCR immunosequencing, statistical association of individual TCRs with disease status, and machine learning were combined to predict cytomegalovirus infection status. A later analysis re-analyzed previously published TCR beta repertoires from several hundred donors and added high-resolution HLA genotyping to study TCR occurrence patterns. The later analysis used no new phenotypic data to find candidate immune exposures, relying instead on TCR beta sequences and their occurrence across donors. An earlier analysis of some 500 of the donors used high-throughput TCR beta sequencing to judge whether each TCR beta V gene segment behaved as functional or pseudogenic. Donor age, sex, ethnicity and CMV serostatus were compiled alongside the repertoire data. A later genetic analysis took genome-wide SNP genotypes for about three fifths of the 666 donors and used that subset as a discovery cohort. Every discovery cohort repertoire had been produced on one sequencing platform. HLA typing covered class I and class II loci at four-digit resolution. Typing coverage varied by locus: roughly 620-640 donors for A, B, C, DRB1 and DQB1; roughly 500 for DQA1; about 600 for DPA1; approximately 470 for DPB1. Four to six DR-DQ haplotypes were handled as single units for association and clustering, since linkage in the cohort was strong. On average, around 200,000 unique TCR beta nucleotide sequences were sequenced per donor among 398 genotyped donors of the cohort, with around 19% of those sequences being non-productive.

The cohort consisted of 650 to 700 healthy bone marrow donors. At the time of sampling, all cohort members were nominally healthy, though unrecorded immune exposures were likely present. The donor was CMV seronegative and belonged to the group of over 350 seronegative cohort members. A peripheral blood sample was provided by each donor, and peripheral blood mononuclear cells were used for TCR beta sequencing. The Qiagen DNeasy Blood Extraction Kit was used to extract genomic DNA from the blood cell samples. The library was built by means of the immunoSEQ multiplex PCR assay. For the multiplex PCR, a mixture combining 60 forward primers for TCR Vbeta segments and 13 reverse primers for TCR Jbeta segments was used. The CDR3 region of rearranged TCR beta genes was amplified from genomic DNA by a multiplex PCR assay. On the Illumina HiSeq System, the amplified TCR beta libraries were sequenced as 87-base-pair reads. The authors' analysis ran thus. A later analysis tallied some 79 million unique TCR beta chains across the 666 repertoires, and about 12 million of those chains were shared by two or more donors. A nearest-neighbor algorithm error-corrected the raw reads and collapsed the reads into unique sequences, merging closely related sequences to remove PCR and sequencing errors. Alignment of CDR3 sequences to IMGT reference sequences was used to assign V, D and J gene segments. For a sequence to be retained, a match of at least six nucleotides to both a V gene segment and a J gene segment was required. A rearrangement was called productive if the CDR3 had no stop codons and remained in frame with V and J, and every other rearrangement was called non-productive. Following IMGT convention, CDR3 was defined as the stretch from the second conserved V-encoded cysteine up to the conserved J-encoded phenylalanine. In an earlier analysis of around 600 of the donors, sequences lacking an unambiguous match to a single V gene segment were excluded. In an earlier analysis of 450 to 700 of the donors, V segments were called functional above 56.7% productive rearrangements and were called segregating when the between-donor standard deviation exceeded 5%. A statistical classification framework was built for diagnosing cytomegalovirus status from the catalog of TCR beta chain sequences. A later analysis assigned V and J genes by comparing TCR nucleotide sequences with IMGT/GENE-DB human TR gene sequences. In a later analysis, CDR3 sequences and most-parsimonious VDJ recombination scenarios were assigned using the TCRdist pipeline. In a later analysis, each TCR beta chain was defined by its CDR3 amino acid sequence together with its V-gene family, and reads without a unique V-gene family were excluded. To address suspected cross-contamination and a sequencing artifact, a later analysis removed 592 highly shared, low-generation-probability nucleotide sequences. For each public chain, a later analysis derived a clonal expansion index from normalized ranks of inferred template counts within each repertoire. In a later analysis, generation probabilities were computed with a VDJ recombination model fitted to out-of-frame rearrangements, and the resulting probabilities were checked against IGoR. In a later analysis, hypergeometric tests were used to score TCR-TCR, TCR-HLA and TCR-CMV co-occurrence, with a repertoire-size bias correction applied to TCR pairs. To estimate false discovery rates, a later analysis permuted the HLA or CMV assignments 20 times. In a later analysis, co-occurring TCRs were grouped with DBSCAN, and TCRdist sequence similarity was added when clustering was performed within HLA-allele-positive subsets. Co-occurrence clustering excluded repertoires with fewer than 30,000 or more than 120,000 public chains, plus five with anomalous nucleotide sharing. Not all clones reach the TCRdb copy of this immuneACCESS table, which keeps in-frame sequences only. Checked studies attribute under half of the gap to unresolved V genes and leave the rest unexplained. The DNA gave D and trimming, while V, J and clone size come from that table. The sample records roughly 160,000 clones, roughly 80% of which are singletons. The ten biggest clones cover around 5% of the sample.

This clone was seen only a few times. Its target antigen remains unknown. Qualities for individual bases were not recorded, and no much larger clone is one base off. What the work shows at the level of the full study, not this receptor alone: According to a later analysis, parvovirus B19, influenza, CMV and Epstein-Barr virus appeared linked to several top co-occurrence clusters. In this cohort, only TCR beta chains were sequenced, and detectable features were limited by the absence of alpha or paired-chain data. Cytomegalovirus status was reported to be diagnosed by the classifier with high specificity and sensitivity in both the original and validation cohorts. A later genetic analysis reported fewer N-insertions in productive TCRs among donors in an Asian-associated ancestry cluster than the roughly 670-donor mean. A cluster of highly shared sequence variants was judged likely to represent a technical artifact of the sequencing pipeline. A further reported finding was that TCR beta sequences accurately predicted the HLA-A and HLA-B alleles for most subjects in the first cohort. While some public TCRs were present in many individuals, most TCR sequences turned up only very rarely across donors. Because HLA typing was unavailable for some donors at each locus, only the typed subset was used in association tests. CMV serostatus was the only immune exposure information available for the cohort. An earlier analysis of around 540 of the donors showed that most TCR beta V segments appeared in productive rearrangements either about 87% or about 30% of the time, which broadly matched IMGT annotations. Some IMGT-functional V segments, including TRBV6-2 and TRBV6-3, could not be told apart with the 87-base-pair reads, so those segments were excluded. Over 15 rarely observed V segments, including chromosome 9 orphons, were excluded from the earlier analysis of just under 600 of the donors because counts were too low. In vitro tests confirmed that a few of the cytomegalovirus-associated TCR beta chains recognize cytomegalovirus antigens. In a later genetic analysis, a missense DCLRE1C variant was associated with V-gene and J-gene trimming of TCR beta chains, and the association was replicated in an independent cohort. Compared with equally common non-associated chains, HLA-associated TCR beta chains in a later analysis were more clonally expanded and had lower generation probabilities. According to a later analysis, TCR association rates differed among HLA loci, with DRB1 alleles showing the most associated TCRs and HLA-C alleles showing the fewest. The study gave a list of 150 to 200 TCR beta chains associated with cytomegalovirus. Correlated functional status among segregating V segments might be attributable to linkage disequilibrium, but an unknown experimental factor could not be ruled out. When HLA alleles, especially DR and DQ, strongly co-occurred, TCR associations were difficult to assign to individual alleles. A later analysis found that most CMV-associated TCR beta chains appeared HLA-restricted, with HLA associations seemingly driven largely by CMV exposure. The authors suggested that the approach could potentially be generalized to other disease states and immunological phenotypes. A later analysis associated 17,000 or so TCR beta sequences with specific HLA alleles at a false discovery rate of 0.05. Sequencing depth was assumed to be roughly uniform across donors in the presence/absence analyses, though that assumption may not hold.

The germline V gene supplies CDR1 SQVTM and CDR2 ANQGSEA. The CDR3 holds 12 amino acids from the cysteine to the phenylalanine. Only CDR3 DNA remains: 36 bases, in frame from the first base. Trimming takes 4 bases from V and 1 base from J, and the germline ends sit 5 bases apart. The rearrangement combines TRBV29-1 with TRBJ1-5, with the D gene call left open. The source of this sequence is a young man in good health and CMV-seronegative. The sequenced material came from PBMCs. For the CDR3, the sequence is CSVGASNQPQHF. The nucleotide sequence is TGCAGCGTTGGGGCAAGCAATCAGCCCCAGCATTTT.